These 14 T cell receptor beta chains share one sample of origin, sequenced in a study of T-cell reconstitution after alpha-beta-depleted transplantation in children. A TCRbeta library incorporating unique molecular identifiers was prepared. TCRdb re-analysed the PCR reads in MiXCR, keeping a single row per CDR3 protein. This sample yields 250,000 to 400,000 distinct CDR3 sequences, of which approximately 20% are seen a single time; roughly 9.8% belongs to the top ten. The starting material was PBMCs, mostly from graft donor cells, obtained 180 days after TCRalphabeta/CD19-depleted stem cell transplant. The receptors come from a male patient younger than 18 who had a stem cell transplant for acute lymphoblastic leukemia, so the T cells may come from the graft donor.

The sample holds a few counts of this clonotype. The chain carries TRBV7-9 and TRBJ2-7; D remains unclear. V was cut by 5 bases and J by 5 bases, with 19 bases left in between. Germline lookup yields CDR1 SEHNR and CDR2 FQNEAQ (reference sequence). CDR3 length: 15 residues. The CDR3 loop is CASSPLSLARNEQYF. The CDR3 coding sequence is TGTGCCAGCAGCCCTCTAAGTCTCGCAAGGAACGAGCAGTACTTC.

The V and J genes are TRBV6-5 and TRBJ2-2; 7 positions match TRBD1. Germline assignment: CDR1 MNHEY and CDR2 SVGAGI. Trimming at V came to 1 base and at J to 7 bases, leaving 15 bases not matched to a gene. This CDR3 spans 18 amino acids. The CDR3 coding sequence is TGTGCCAGCAGTTACTGGGGCACAGGGGCCCTTCAAGACGGGGAGCTGTTTTTT. Translated, it gives CASSYWGTGALQDGELFF.

This rearrangement joins TRBV9 to TRBJ2-3; 11 nucleotides align to TRBD2. V dropped 3 bases and J dropped 3; count of bases not matched to a gene: 0. There are 14 residues in the CDR3. Germline CDR1 SGDLS, CDR2 YYNGEE. The DNA for the CDR3 is TGTGCCAGCAGCGCTAGCGGGAGGACAGATACGCAGTATTTT. As protein: CASSASGRTDTQYF. The full variable domain, with the rest looked up from reference TRBV9 and TRBJ2-3, is DSGVTQTPKHLITATGQRVTLRCSPRSGDLSVYWYQQSLDQGLQFLIQYYNGEERAKGNILERFSAQQFPDLHSELNLSSLELGDSALYFCASSASGRTDTQYFGPGTRLTVL.

This clonotype was seen a handful of times. J is TRBJ2-7 and V is TRBV9, with 9 bases that match TRBD2. This CDR3 comprises 18 residues. Germline V gene lookup returns CDR1 SGDLS and CDR2 YYNGEE. V gave up 0 bases and J gave up 0 bases; unmatched junction bases: 10. The CDR3 region is CASSVVVREGPSSYEQYF. The CDR3 nucleotides read TGTGCCAGCAGCGTAGTCGTGCGGGAGGGCCCCTCCTCCTACGAGCAGTACTTC. The entire variable domain, with the rest obtained from reference TRBV9 and TRBJ2-7, is as follows: DSGVTQTPKHLITATGQRVTLRCSPRSGDLSVYWYQQSLDQGLQFLIQYYNGEERAKGNILERFSAQQFPDLHSELNLSSLELGDSALYFCASSVVVREGPSSYEQYFGPGTRLTVT.

This clonotype was detected a few times. The gene calls are TRBV19 and TRBJ2-1; D is ambiguous. Germline CDR1 LNHDA, CDR2 SQIVND (reference sequence). This CDR3 spans 12 amino acids. V shed 2 bases and J shed 8 bases, with 7 bases lying between them. The chain's CDR3 is CASSIRVDEQFF. Written as DNA, the CDR3 is TGTGCCAGTAGTATAAGAGTGGATGAGCAGTTCTTC.

V and J are TRBV20-1 and TRBJ2-2; the D gene is possibly TRBD1 (6 bases). V was cut by 2 bases and J by 5 bases, with 15 bases left in between. Germline V gene data show CDR1 as DFQATT and CDR2 as SNEGSKA (reference sequence). CDR3 length equals 15 residues. The CDR3 DNA is TGCAGTGCTAGACCCAGGGGTCAGGGAACCGGGGAGCTGTTTTTT. Translating gives CSARPRGQGTGELFF.

The V gene is TRBV5-6, the J gene TRBJ1-2; D remains unclear. Per the germline V gene, CDR1 is SGHDT and CDR2 is YYEEEE. The V gene lost 3 bases and the J gene lost 0 bases, with 12 bases spanning the gap. The CDR3 loop spans 15 amino acids. CDR3 sequence reads: CASSSWAATNYGYTF. DNA for the CDR3: TGTGCCAGCAGCTCCTGGGCAGCTACTAACTATGGCTACACCTTC.

This clonotype was recorded at least ten times. This chain connects TRBV10-3 to TRBJ1-5; 11 bases fit TRBD1. Germline CDR1 and CDR2: ENHRY and SYGVKD. The CDR3 loop spans 14 amino acids. After removal of 6 bases from V and 7 bases from J, the junction contained 5 bases not matched to a gene. The CDR3 nucleotides are TGTGCCATCAGCGGACAGGGGGCGAGGCAGCCCCAGCATTTT. This codes for CAISGQGARQPQHF.

The rearrangement joins TRBV12-3 or TRBV12-4 to TRBJ2-7; TRBD2 aligns across 9 bases. V shed 5 bases and J 3 bases; nucleotides not matched to a gene: 8. This CDR3 contains 15 residues. Here the CDR3 reads CASSPLGGRVYEQYF. The CDR3 DNA follows: TGTGCCAGCAGTCCCCTAGGCGGGAGGGTCTACGAGCAGTACTTC.

The V call is TRBV18, the J call TRBJ2-7; no reliable D call. V was clipped by 5 bases and J by 8 bases, with 25 bases between them. The CDR3 totals 16 residues. Germline CDR1 and CDR2: KGHSH and LQKENI. CDR3 DNA sequence: TGTGCCAGCTCAACAATTCCCCGGGCCGGCGACGCAAAGCAGTACTTC. Amino acid sequence: CASSTIPRAGDAKQYF.

The rearrangement uses TRBV7-6 and TRBJ2-7; D possibly corresponds to TRBD1 (6 bases). Trimming pared 3 bases from V and 3 bases from J, leaving 9 bases between. The length of the CDR3 is 13 residues. Germline values: CDR1 SGHVS, CDR2 FNYEAQ. In DNA, the CDR3 is TGTGCCAGCAGCTTCGGACAGTTCTACGAGCAGTACTTC. It specifies CASSFGQFYEQYF.

V and J are TRBV3-1 and TRBJ1-4, with TRBD1 matching 7 bases. The CDR3 has 15 amino acids. V shed 4 bases, J shed 7 bases, and the junction held 9 bases outside the gene matches. Per germline, CDR1 LGHDT and CDR2 YNNKEL (reference sequence). CDR3 nucleotides: TGTGCCAGCAGCCGCTTCGACAGGGCCAGTGAAAAACTGTTTTTT. This sequence encodes CASSRFDRASEKLFF. The full variable domain, rest sourced from reference TRBV3-1 and TRBJ1-4, is DTAVSQTPKYLVTQMGNDKSIKCEQNLGHDTMYWYKQDSKKFLKIMFSYNNKELIINETVPNRFSPKSPDKAHLNLHINSLELGDSAVYFCASSRFDRASEKLFFGSGTQLSVL.

The chain links TRBV7-6 to TRBJ1-4; D unresolved. V was clipped by 2 bases and J by 2 bases, with 6 bases between them. Germline V gives CDR1 SGHVS, CDR2 FNYEAQ. The CDR3 consists of 14 residues. This CDR3 reads CASSLMSTNEKLFF. The CDR3 DNA follows: TGTGCCAGCAGCTTAATGAGTACTAATGAAAAACTGTTTTTT.

A few counts support this clonotype. CDR3 sequence reads: CASSLTGRVSNQPQHF. The CDR3 DNA reads TGTGCCAGCAGTCTAACAGGGCGAGTAAGCAATCAGCCCCAGCATTTT. The chain uses TRBV27 and TRBJ1-5; a weak D match, TRBD1 (6 bases). V lost 5 bases and J 1 base, leaving 15 bases between the germline ends. Germline V gene lookup returns CDR1 MNHEY and CDR2 SMNVEV (reference sequence). The CDR3 consists of 16 residues.